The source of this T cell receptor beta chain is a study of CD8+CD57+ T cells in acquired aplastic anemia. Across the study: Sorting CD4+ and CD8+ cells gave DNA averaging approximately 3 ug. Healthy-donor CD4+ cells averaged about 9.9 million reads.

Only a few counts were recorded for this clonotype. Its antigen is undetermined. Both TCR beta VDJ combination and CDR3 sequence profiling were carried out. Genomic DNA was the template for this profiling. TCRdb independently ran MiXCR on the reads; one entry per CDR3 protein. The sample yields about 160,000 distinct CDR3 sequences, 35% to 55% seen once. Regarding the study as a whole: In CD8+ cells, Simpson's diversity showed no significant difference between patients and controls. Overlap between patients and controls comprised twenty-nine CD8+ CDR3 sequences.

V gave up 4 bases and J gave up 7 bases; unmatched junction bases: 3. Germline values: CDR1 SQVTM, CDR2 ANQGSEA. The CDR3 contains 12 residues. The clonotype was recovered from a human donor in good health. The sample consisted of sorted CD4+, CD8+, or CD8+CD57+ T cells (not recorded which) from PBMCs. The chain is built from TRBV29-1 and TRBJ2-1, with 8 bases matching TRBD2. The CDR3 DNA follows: TGCAGCGTTGCTCTAGCGGGTAATGAGCAGTTCTTC. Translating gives CSVALAGNEQFF.